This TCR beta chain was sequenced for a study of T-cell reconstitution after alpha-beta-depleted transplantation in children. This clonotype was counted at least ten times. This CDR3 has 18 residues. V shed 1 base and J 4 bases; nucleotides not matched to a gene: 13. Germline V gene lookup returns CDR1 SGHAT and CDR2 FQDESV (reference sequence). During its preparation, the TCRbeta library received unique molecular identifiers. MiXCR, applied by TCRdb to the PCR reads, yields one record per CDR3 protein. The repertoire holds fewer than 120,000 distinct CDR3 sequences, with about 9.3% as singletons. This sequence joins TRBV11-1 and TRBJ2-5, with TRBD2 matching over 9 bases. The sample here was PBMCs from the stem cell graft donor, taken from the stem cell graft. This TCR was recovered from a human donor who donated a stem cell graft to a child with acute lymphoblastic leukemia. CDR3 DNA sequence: TGTGCCAGCAGCTTAGTTTCGCGGCTAGCGGGATTCGGAGAGACCCAGTACTTC. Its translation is CASSLVSRLAGFGETQYF. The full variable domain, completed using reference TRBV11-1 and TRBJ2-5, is EAEVAQSPRYKITEKSQAVAFWCDPISGHATLYWYRQILGQGPELLVQFQDESVVDDSQLPKDRFSAERLKGVDSTLKIQPAELGDSAMYLCASSLVSRLAGFGETQYFGPGTRLLVL.